This TCR beta chain was recorded in a study of T-cell memory formation after mild COVID-19 listed by TCRdb under 2021. Background on the whole study: Most TCR sequence clusters were specific to one of the two donors. Two young, previously healthy adult volunteers made up the cohort, one male and one female. In a couple of donors, T-cell clones that expanded and contracted after mild COVID-19 were tracked by sequencing TCRalpha and TCRbeta repertoires over time.

The CDR3, cysteine through phenylalanine, is 15 amino acids long. Kept here is only the CDR3 DNA, which spans 45 bases and is read in frame from base 1. After removal of 0 bases from V and 8 bases from J, the junction retains 5 bases not matched to a gene. The germline V gene specifies SGHRS as CDR1 and YFSETQ as CDR2. This clonotype was seen repeatedly, ten times or more. No cognate antigen has been identified for it. No per-base quality is available; no much larger clone lies one base away. Here is what the overall study found, with its caveats: Some responding clones were found in pre-infection memory, which suggests that pre-existing cross-reactive memory T cells took part in the SARS-CoV-2 response. Contracting CD4+ clones appeared mostly in the CM and EM memory subsets, whereas CD8+ clones were enriched in EMRA. SARS-CoV-2 specificity of the second-wave clones peaking on day 37 was not confirmed. Clones that contracted from day 15 to 85 showed balanced CD4/CD8 phenotypes, whereas a second wave of clones that expanded from day 15 to 37 leaned towards CD4+. Only a couple of mild cases were covered in the study, and larger cohorts including severe cases with pre-infection samples were considered necessary.

Ficoll-Paque density gradient centrifugation was used to isolate PBMCs. The reads were generated on an Illumina NovaSeq 6000. cDNA libraries for TCRalpha and TCRbeta were prepared by 5'RACE using constant-segment primers, with sample barcodes and unique molecular identifiers added. Trizol reagent was used to extract RNA from every sample. Amplification of the libraries took two PCR steps, and the second step added a second sample barcode plus Illumina TruSeq adapters. Sequencing of libraries was performed on an Illumina NovaSeq with 2 x 150 bp paired-end reads. Under the source paper's analysis protocol: The reads were demultiplexed and collapsed into UMI-guided consensus sequences using migec v1.2.7. Using mixcr v2.1.11, the UMI consensuses were aligned to TRA and TRB V and J templates and assembled into clonotypes. Clonotypes were classified as expanded or contracted when called significant by both edgeR and NoisET, with noise models trained on biological replicates. For edgeR calls, the thresholds were a false discovery rate-adjusted p below 0.01 and a log2 fold-change of 1. As an exploratory analysis of dynamics, max-normalized trajectories of the 1000 most abundant clonotypes were examined by PCA with hierarchical clustering. Separately sequenced CD4+ and CD8+ repertoires were used to assign a CD4 or CD8 phenotype to each responding clone. TCRdb reprocessed the public reads (quality trimming at Q25 with fastp, clone calling with MiXCR) and kept in-frame beta chains. Rows matching on CDR3 protein sequence are summarized as one entry with the most common DNA and genes. The V and J calls follow TCRdb's processing rather than the paper's. This sample has about 150,000 distinct CDR3 sequences in its table, and about 5.5% of those were observed once. The ten largest clones add up to roughly 1.9% of the sample.

The sample consisted of PBMCs or a T cell subset sorted from them (not recorded which). The chain links TRBV5-1 with TRBJ2-1, with TRBD2 matching 10 junction bases. This receptor was identified in an adult woman who had mild COVID-19 (a few samples of this study predate the infection). The sample titles of this study are shuffled in the database, so cell type and time point are left out; the donor was told from shared clones. Here is the DNA: TGCGCCAGCAGCTTGGGTAGCGGGGGGAAAGATGAGCAGTTCTTC. This codes for CASSLGSGGKDEQFF.